This T cell receptor (beta chain) is drawn from a study of T cell changes during pregnancy in multiple sclerosis. V was pared by 0 bases and J by 8 bases, with 11 bases between. This CDR3 is built from 14 residues. Germline CDR1 and CDR2: MGHRA and YSYEKL. Clones were read by immunoSEQ multiplex PCR, and TCRdb kept only the in-frame ones, dropping some. This repertoire shows about 41,000 clones, about 90% found once; its top ten account for over 8%. The input for sequencing was CD8+ T cells from peripheral blood mononuclear cells, taken in the first trimester of pregnancy. The chain employs TRBV4-1 and TRBJ2-1, with a tentative D call TRBD2 (6 bases). This TCR was recovered from a female donor with multiple sclerosis, enrolled in a pregnancy study. The DNA for the CDR3 is TGCGCCAGCAGCCAAGATGGGGGGATCGATGAGCAGTTCTTC. It specifies CASSQDGGIDEQFF.